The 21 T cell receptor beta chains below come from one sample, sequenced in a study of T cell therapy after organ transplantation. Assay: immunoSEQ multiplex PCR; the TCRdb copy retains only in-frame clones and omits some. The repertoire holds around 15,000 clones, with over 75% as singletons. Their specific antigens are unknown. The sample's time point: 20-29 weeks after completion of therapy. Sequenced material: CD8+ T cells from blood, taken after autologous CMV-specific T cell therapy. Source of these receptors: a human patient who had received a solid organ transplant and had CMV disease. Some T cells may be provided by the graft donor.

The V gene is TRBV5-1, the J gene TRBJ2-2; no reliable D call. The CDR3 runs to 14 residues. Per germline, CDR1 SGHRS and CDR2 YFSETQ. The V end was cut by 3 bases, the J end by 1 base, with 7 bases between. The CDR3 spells CASSWARNTGELFF. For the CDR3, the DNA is TGCGCCAGCAGCTGGGCCCGGAACACCGGGGAGCTGTTTTTT.

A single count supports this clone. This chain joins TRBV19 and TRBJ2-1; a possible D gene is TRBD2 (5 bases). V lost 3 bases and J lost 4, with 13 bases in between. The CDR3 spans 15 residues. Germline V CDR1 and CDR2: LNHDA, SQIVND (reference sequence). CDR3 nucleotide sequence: TGTGCCAGTAGTATGGGTGGGAGTGGGTACAATGAGCAGTTCTTC. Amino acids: CASSMGGSGYNEQFF.

This CDR3 reads CASSSGPAGGVEAFF. As DNA, the CDR3 is TGTGCCAGCAGCTCGGGGCCTGCAGGGGGCGTGGAAGCTTTCTTT. The chain employs TRBV5-4 and TRBJ1-1; 8 bases are shared with TRBD1. In germline, CDR1 is SGHNT, CDR2 YYREEE (reference sequence). The V gene end was trimmed by 3 bases and the J gene end by 8 bases; junction bases not matched to a gene: 12. The CDR3 consists of 15 residues.

The CDR3 DNA reads as TGTGCCAGCAGTTTATCGGGGGACAGGGGAGAGAACACCGGGGAGCTGTTTTTT. It translates to CASSLSGDRGENTGELFF. This rearrangement joins TRBV27 to TRBJ2-2, with 10 positions matching TRBD1. Germline loops: CDR1 MNHEY, CDR2 SMNVEV (reference sequence). The CDR3 is 18 residues long. V dropped 0 bases and J dropped 1; count of bases not matched to a gene: 5.

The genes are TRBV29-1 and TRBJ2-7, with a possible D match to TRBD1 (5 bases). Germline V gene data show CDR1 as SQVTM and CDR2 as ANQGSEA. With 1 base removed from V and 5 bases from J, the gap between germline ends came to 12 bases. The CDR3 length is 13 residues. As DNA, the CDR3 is TGCAGCGTTGAAGGTGGTAGGGGCCACGAGCAGTACTTC. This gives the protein CSVEGGRGHEQYF.

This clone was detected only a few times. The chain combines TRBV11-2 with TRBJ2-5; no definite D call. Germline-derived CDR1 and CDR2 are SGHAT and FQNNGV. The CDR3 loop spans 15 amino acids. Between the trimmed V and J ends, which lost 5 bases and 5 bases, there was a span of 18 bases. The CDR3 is CASSAEGNLGETQYF. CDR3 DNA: TGTGCCAGCAGCGCGGAAGGGAATCTCGGGGAGACCCAGTACTTC.

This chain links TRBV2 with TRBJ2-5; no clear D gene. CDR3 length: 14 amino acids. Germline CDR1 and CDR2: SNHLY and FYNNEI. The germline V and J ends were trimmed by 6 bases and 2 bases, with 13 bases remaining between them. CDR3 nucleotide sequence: TGTGCCAGCAGCGAACCCGGATATCAAGAGACCCAGTACTTC. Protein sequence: CASSEPGYQETQYF. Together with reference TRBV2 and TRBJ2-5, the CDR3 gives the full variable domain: EPEVTQTPSHQVTQMGQEVILRCVPISNHLYFYWYRQILGQKVEFLVSFYNNEISEKSEIFDDQFSVERPDGSNFTLKIRSTKLEDSAMYFCASSEPGYQETQYFGPGTRLLVL.

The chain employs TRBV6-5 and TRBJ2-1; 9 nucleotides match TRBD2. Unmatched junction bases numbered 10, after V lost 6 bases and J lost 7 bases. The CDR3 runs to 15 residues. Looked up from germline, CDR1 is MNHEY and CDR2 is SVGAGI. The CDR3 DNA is TGTGCCAGCAGATTATCGGGACTAGCCGGGAATGAGCAGTTCTTC. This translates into CASRLSGLAGNEQFF.

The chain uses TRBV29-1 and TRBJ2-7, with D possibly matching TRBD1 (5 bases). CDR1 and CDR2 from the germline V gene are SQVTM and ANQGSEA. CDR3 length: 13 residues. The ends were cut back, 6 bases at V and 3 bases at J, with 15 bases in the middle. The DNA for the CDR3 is TGCAGCGTGCTGGAGTACAGGCGCTACGAGCAGTACTTC. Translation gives CSVLEYRRYEQYF.

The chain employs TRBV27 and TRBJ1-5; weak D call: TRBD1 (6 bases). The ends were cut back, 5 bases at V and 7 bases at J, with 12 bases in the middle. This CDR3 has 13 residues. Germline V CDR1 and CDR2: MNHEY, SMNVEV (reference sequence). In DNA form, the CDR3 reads TGTGCCAGCAGTCTAGGGGGGGTACAGCCCCAGCATTTT. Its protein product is CASSLGGVQPQHF.

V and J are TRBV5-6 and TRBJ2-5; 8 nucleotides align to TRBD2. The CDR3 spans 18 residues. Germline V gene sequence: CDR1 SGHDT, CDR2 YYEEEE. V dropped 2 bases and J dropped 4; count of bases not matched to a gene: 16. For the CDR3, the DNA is TGTGCCAGCAGCTTACAACCAGGAGGAGCGGGAGATGGAGAGACCCAGTACTTC. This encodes CASSLQPGGAGDGETQYF. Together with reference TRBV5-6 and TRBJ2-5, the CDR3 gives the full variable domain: DAGVTQSPTHLIKTRGQQVTLRCSPKSGHDTVSWYQQALGQGPQFIFQYYEEEERQRGNFPDRFSGHQFPNYSSELNVNALLLGDSALYLCASSLQPGGAGDGETQYFGPGTRLLVL.

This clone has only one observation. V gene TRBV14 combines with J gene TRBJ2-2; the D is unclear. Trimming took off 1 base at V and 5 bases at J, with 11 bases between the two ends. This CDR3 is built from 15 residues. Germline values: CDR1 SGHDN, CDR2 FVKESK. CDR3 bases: TGTGCCAGCAGCCAAGTGTGGGGTGGAACCGGGGAGCTGTTTTTT. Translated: CASSQVWGGTGELFF.

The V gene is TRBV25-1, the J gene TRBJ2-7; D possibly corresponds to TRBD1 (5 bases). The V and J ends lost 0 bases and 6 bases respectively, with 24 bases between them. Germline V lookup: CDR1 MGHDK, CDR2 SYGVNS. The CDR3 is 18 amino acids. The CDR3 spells CASSEYDKDTPPASEQYF. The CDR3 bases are TGTGCCAGCAGTGAATATGACAAGGACACCCCCCCCGCGTCCGAGCAGTACTTC.

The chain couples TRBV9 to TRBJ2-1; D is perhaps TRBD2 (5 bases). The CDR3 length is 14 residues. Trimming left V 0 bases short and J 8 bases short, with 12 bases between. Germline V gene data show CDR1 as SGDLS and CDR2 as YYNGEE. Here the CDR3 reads CASSVDGGFDEQFF. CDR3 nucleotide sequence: TGTGCCAGCAGCGTAGACGGAGGTTTTGATGAGCAGTTCTTC.

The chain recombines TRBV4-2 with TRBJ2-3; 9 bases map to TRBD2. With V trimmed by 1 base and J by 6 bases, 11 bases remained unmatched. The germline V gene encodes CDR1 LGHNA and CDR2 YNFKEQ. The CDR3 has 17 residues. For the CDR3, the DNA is TGTGCCAGCAGCCAAGGCCTAGCGGGGACTCACGGGGATACGCAGTATTTT. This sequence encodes CASSQGLAGTHGDTQYF.

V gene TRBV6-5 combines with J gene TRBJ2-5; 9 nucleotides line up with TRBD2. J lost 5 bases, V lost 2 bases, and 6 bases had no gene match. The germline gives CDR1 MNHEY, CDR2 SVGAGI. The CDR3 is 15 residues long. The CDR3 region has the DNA TGTGCCAGCAGTTACACTAGCGGGTCAGGGGAGACCCAGTACTTC. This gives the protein CASSYTSGSGETQYF.

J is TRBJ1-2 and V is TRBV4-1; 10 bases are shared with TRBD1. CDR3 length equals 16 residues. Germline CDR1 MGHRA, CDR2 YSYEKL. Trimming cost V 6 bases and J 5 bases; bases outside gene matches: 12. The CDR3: CASRPSSGQGIYGYTF. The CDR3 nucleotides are TGCGCCAGCAGGCCAAGTTCGGGACAGGGGATATATGGCTACACCTTC.

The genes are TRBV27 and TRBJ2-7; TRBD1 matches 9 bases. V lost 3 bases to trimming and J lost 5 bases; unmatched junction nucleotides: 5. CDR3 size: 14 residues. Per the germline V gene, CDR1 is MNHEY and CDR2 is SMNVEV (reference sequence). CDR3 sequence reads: CASSFGTGSNEQYF. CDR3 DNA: TGTGCCAGCAGTTTCGGGACAGGGTCGAACGAGCAGTACTTC.

Written as DNA, the CDR3 is TGTGCCAGCAGCCAAAGACAGGGGGTTGGAGAGACCCAGTACTTC. Residues: CASSQRQGVGETQYF. This rearrangement joins TRBV5-5 to TRBJ2-5; 9 bases are a match to TRBD1. V lost 4 bases to trimming and J lost 4 bases; unmatched junction nucleotides: 8. The CDR3 covers 15 residues. CDR1 SGHKS and CDR2 YYEKEE come from the germline V gene (reference sequence).

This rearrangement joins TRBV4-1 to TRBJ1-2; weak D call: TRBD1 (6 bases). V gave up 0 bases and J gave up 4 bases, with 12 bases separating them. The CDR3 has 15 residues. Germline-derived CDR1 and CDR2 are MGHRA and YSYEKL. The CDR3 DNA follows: TGCGCCAGCAGCCAAGATCCAGAGGGGGGCTATGGCTACACCTTC. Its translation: CASSQDPEGGYGYTF.

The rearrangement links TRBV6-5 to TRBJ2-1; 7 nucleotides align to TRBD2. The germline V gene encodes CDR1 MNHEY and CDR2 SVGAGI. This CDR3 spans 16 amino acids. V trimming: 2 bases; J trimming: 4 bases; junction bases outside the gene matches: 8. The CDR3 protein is CASSYGLADLYNEQFF. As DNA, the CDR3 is TGTGCCAGCAGTTACGGGCTAGCGGATTTATACAATGAGCAGTTCTTC.